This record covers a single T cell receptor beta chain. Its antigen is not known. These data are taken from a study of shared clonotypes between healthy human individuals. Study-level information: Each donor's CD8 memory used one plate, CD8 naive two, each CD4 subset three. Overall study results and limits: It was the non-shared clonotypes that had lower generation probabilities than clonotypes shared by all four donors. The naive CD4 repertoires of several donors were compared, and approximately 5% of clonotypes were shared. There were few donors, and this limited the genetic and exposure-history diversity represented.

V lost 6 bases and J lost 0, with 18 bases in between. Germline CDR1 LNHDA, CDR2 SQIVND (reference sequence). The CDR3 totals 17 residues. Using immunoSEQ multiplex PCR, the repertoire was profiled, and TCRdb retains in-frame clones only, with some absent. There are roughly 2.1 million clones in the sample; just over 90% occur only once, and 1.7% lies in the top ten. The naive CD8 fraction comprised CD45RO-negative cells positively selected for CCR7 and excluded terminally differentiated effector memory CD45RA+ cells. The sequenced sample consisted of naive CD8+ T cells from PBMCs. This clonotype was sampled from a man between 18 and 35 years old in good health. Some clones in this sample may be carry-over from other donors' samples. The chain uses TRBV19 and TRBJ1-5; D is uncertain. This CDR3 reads CASSDPRAYNSNQPQHF. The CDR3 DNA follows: TGTGCCAGTAGCGACCCCCGGGCCTATAATAGCAATCAGCCCCAGCATTTT. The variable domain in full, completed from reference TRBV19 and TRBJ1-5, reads DGGITQSPKYLFRKEGQNVTLSCEQNLNHDAMYWYRQDPGQGLRLIYYSQIVNDFQKGDIAEGYSVSREKKESFPLTVTSAQKNPTAFYLCASSDPRAYNSNQPQHFGDGTRLSIL.